The next 27 T cell receptor beta chains were all read from a single sample in a study of CD8 T cells in Susac syndrome. Random-hexamer reverse transcription was applied to about 0.5 to 1 ug RNA. TCRdb re-called the immunoSEQ multiplex PCR reads through MiXCR, storing one row per CDR3 protein. The table records 150,000 to 160,000 distinct CDR3 sequences, about 95% of them present only once. Input material: CD4+ T cells from PBMCs. All receptors derive from a human donor with Susac syndrome.

This chain uses TRBV12-3 or TRBV12-4 with TRBJ1-3; TRBD1 is a possible D gene (5 bases). The germline V and J ends were trimmed by 6 bases and 0 bases, with 15 bases remaining between them. This CDR3 is built from 16 residues. The CDR3 region is CASRGTWKPSGNTIYF. DNA of the CDR3: TGTGCCAGCAGGGGGACTTGGAAGCCCTCTGGAAACACCATATATTTT.

The chain links TRBV29-1 to TRBJ2-5; weak D call: TRBD2 (6 bases). Germline V gene lookup returns CDR1 SQVTM and CDR2 ANQGSEA. Between the trimmed V and J ends, which lost 7 bases and 2 bases, there was a span of 11 bases. This CDR3 region has 12 residues. The CDR3 loop reads CSAGSFQETQYF. CDR3 nucleotides: TGCAGCGCCGGGAGTTTTCAAGAGACCCAGTACTTC.

V gene TRBV6-2 or TRBV6-3 combines with J gene TRBJ2-3, with D possibly TRBD2 on 6 matching bases. There are 13 residues in the CDR3. Trimming removed 8 bases at V and 2 bases at J, with 11 bases between. CDR1 MNHEY and CDR2 SVGEGT come from the germline V gene. This CDR3 reads CASRDWNTDTQYF. The CDR3 DNA is TGTGCCAGCCGGGACTGGAACACAGATACGCAGTATTTT.

This clonotype was recorded once. The chain has TRBV7-2 and TRBJ1-2, with 10 bases identical to TRBD1. Trimming at V came to 7 bases and at J to 7 bases, leaving 9 bases not matched to a gene. The CDR3 loop spans 14 amino acids. Germline CDR1 and CDR2: SGHTA and FQGNSA. In nucleotides, the CDR3 is TGTGCCAGCATCGTGGACAGGGGGTCGGGTGGCTACACCTTC. Its protein product is CASIVDRGSGGYTF.

J is TRBJ2-1 and V is TRBV20-1; maybe TRBD2 (6 bases). Trimming pared 4 bases from V and 10 bases from J, leaving 17 bases between. CDR1 is DFQATT, CDR2 SNEGSKA, per germline (reference sequence). The CDR3 loop spans 13 amino acids. The CDR3 sequence is CSANRDSTDEQFF. The CDR3 DNA follows: TGCAGTGCTAACCGGGACTCCACAGACGAGCAGTTCTTC.

The rearrangement uses TRBV20-1 and TRBJ2-3; TRBD2 matches at 12 bases. V lost 6 bases and J lost 6; bases outside the gene matches: 7. The CDR3 totals 14 residues. Germline CDR1 is DFQATT and CDR2 is SNEGSKA (reference sequence). CDR3 sequence reads: CSAPLAGGRDTQYF. In nucleotides, the CDR3 is TGCAGTGCCCCGCTAGCGGGGGGGCGTGATACGCAGTATTTT.

The chain couples TRBV5-1 to TRBJ2-2, with D perhaps matching TRBD2 (6 bases). The V gene lost 0 bases and the J gene lost 5 bases, with 8 bases spanning the gap. Germline values: CDR1 SGHRS, CDR2 YFSETQ. The CDR3 is 14 amino acids. The CDR3: CASSLAAGTGELFF. In DNA, the CDR3 is TGCGCCAGCAGCTTGGCGGCGGGGACCGGGGAGCTGTTTTTT.

This clonotype was picked up a small number of times. The chain recombines TRBV11-2 with TRBJ2-2; D call uncertain. V lost 0 bases and J lost 8, with 13 bases in between. CDR3 length: 15 amino acids. CDR1 SGHAT and CDR2 FQNNGV come from the germline V gene. CDR3 nucleotide sequence: TGTGCCAGCAGCTTAGACCCTGATGTTGTGGGGGAGCTGTTTTTT. Translated, it gives CASSLDPDVVGELFF.

The chain employs TRBV20-1 and TRBJ2-1; 8 positions match TRBD2. This CDR3 is built from 14 residues. Germline lookup yields CDR1 DFQATT and CDR2 SNEGSKA (reference sequence). Trimming took 3 bases from V and 8 from J; bases not matched to a gene: 9. The CDR3 sequence is CSASLPRGAHEQFF. The CDR3 nucleotides are TGCAGTGCTAGCCTACCGCGGGGGGCCCATGAGCAGTTCTTC.

The CDR3 is CSAVPGQGDLLPYEQYF. The DNA of the CDR3 is TGCAGTGCTGTACCGGGACAGGGAGACCTACTACCCTACGAGCAGTACTTC. The chain employs TRBV20-1 and TRBJ2-7; 9 bases match TRBD1. Germline V lookup: CDR1 DFQATT, CDR2 SNEGSKA (reference sequence). This CDR3 has 17 residues. V was clipped by 5 bases and J by 2 bases; unmatched bases: 16.

J is TRBJ2-3 and V is TRBV7-2; the match to TRBD2 covers 9 bases. Germline-derived CDR1 and CDR2 are SGHTA and FQGNSA. CDR3 size: 17 residues. V was clipped by 5 bases and J by 1 base; unmatched bases: 10. CDR3 bases: TGTGCCAGCAGCGGGGCTAGCGGGGTTCGTGGCACAGATACGCAGTATTTT. This sequence encodes CASSGASGVRGTDTQYF.

V gene TRBV4-1 combines with J gene TRBJ2-1; a possible D gene is TRBD2 (5 bases). Germline CDR1 is MGHRA and CDR2 is YSYEKL. CDR3 length equals 17 residues. V dropped 0 bases and J dropped 5 bases, with 17 bases sitting between them. The CDR3 DNA sequence: TGCGCCAGCAGCCAAGATCGTGCAGGACTCCCGAACAATGAGCAGTTCTTC. As protein: CASSQDRAGLPNNEQFF.

The gene calls are TRBV5-4 and TRBJ1-1; D unclear. CDR3 length equals 13 residues. CDR1 is SGHNT, CDR2 YYREEE, per germline (reference sequence). V gave up 4 bases and J gave up 3 bases, with 10 bases separating them. CDR3 loop: CASSRPRDTEAFF. The CDR3 bases are TGTGCCAGCAGCCGTCCGAGGGACACTGAAGCTTTCTTT. Variable domain in full (rest from reference TRBV5-4 and TRBJ1-1): ETGVTQSPTHLIKTRGQQVTLRCSSQSGHNTVSWYQQALGQGPQFIFQYYREEENGRGNFPPRFSGLQFPNYSSELNVNALELDDSALYLCASSRPRDTEAFFGQGTRLTVV.

V is TRBV4-1 and J is TRBJ1-2, with 8 bases lining up with TRBD1. Germline assignment: CDR1 MGHRA and CDR2 YSYEKL. J was trimmed by 8 bases and V by 0 bases; bases with no gene match: 11. The CDR3 is 16 residues long. CDR3: CASSQEETGENWGYTF. The CDR3 nucleotides are TGCGCCAGCAGCCAAGAAGAGACAGGGGAGAACTGGGGCTACACCTTC.

The chain uses TRBV4-1 and TRBJ1-1; D call uncertain. Trimming left V 2 bases short and J 11 bases short, with 15 bases between. This CDR3 region has 13 residues. The V gene's germline CDR1 is MGHRA and CDR2 YSYEKL. The CDR3 sequence: CASSQTEDKLAFF. The CDR3 DNA reads TGCGCCAGCAGCCAAACCGAAGACAAGTTGGCTTTCTTT.

V is TRBV25-1 and J is TRBJ1-6; the D is unclear. With 7 bases removed from V and 7 bases from J, the gap between germline ends came to 14 bases. The CDR3 contains 14 residues. Germline V gene data show CDR1 as MGHDK and CDR2 as SYGVNS. Written as DNA, the CDR3 is TGTGCCAGCACTATCCCGGGCAGCAATTCACCCCTCCACTTT. It specifies CASTIPGSNSPLHF.

The chain employs TRBV4-2 and TRBJ2-5; 9 bases fit TRBD2. Looked up from germline, CDR1 is LGHNA and CDR2 is YNFKEQ. Trimming removed 3 bases from V and 2 bases from J; junction bases left unmatched: 13. This CDR3 is built from 18 residues. The CDR3: CASSQTAAGGPGQETQYF. CDR3 in DNA: TGTGCCAGCAGCCAGACCGCGGCGGGGGGGCCCGGGCAAGAGACCCAGTACTTC.

The chain combines TRBV5-1 with TRBJ2-7, with D uncertain. The CDR3 consists of 13 residues. Trimming left V 2 bases short and J 6 bases short, with 12 bases between. Germline assignment: CDR1 SGHRS and CDR2 YFSETQ. CDR3 sequence reads: CASSLPEASEQYF. The CDR3 DNA is TGCGCCAGCAGCTTACCCGAGGCTTCCGAGCAGTACTTC.

This clonotype was seen once. The chain links TRBV2 to TRBJ2-7; perhaps TRBD2 as D (5 bases). This CDR3 is built from 12 residues. Germline CDR1 reads SNHLY; CDR2 reads FYNNEI. V lost 7 bases, J lost 3 bases, and 10 bases lay in between. As DNA, the CDR3 is TGTGCCAGCACACGGGGAAACTACGAGCAGTACTTC. This encodes CASTRGNYEQYF.

The chain has TRBV19 and TRBJ1-1; tentatively, D is TRBD1 (6 bases). Germline CDR1 reads LNHDA; CDR2 reads SQIVND (reference sequence). Trimming took 3 bases from V and 8 from J, leaving 13 bases between them. The CDR3 has 13 residues. The CDR3 nucleotides are TGTGCCAGTAGTATGCTAGCGGACAGAGAAGCTTTCTTT. It specifies CASSMLADREAFF.

This clonotype was found a few times. This chain connects TRBV7-2 to TRBJ2-1; 9 nucleotides align to TRBD2. The germline V gene has CDR1 SGHTA and CDR2 FQGNSA. The CDR3 has 12 amino acids. Trimming took 6 bases from V and 10 from J; bases not matched to a gene: 4. CDR3: CASSPRGGEQFF. Written as DNA, the CDR3 is TGTGCCAGCAGTCCGCGGGGGGGCGAGCAGTTCTTC.

The rearrangement links TRBV20-1 to TRBJ2-3; a weak D match, TRBD2 (6 bases). The CDR3 is made up of 15 amino acids. Trimming took 2 bases from V and 5 from J, leaving 17 bases between them. The germline V gene has CDR1 DFQATT and CDR2 SNEGSKA (reference sequence). CDR3: CSARTGTDYLDTQYF. The CDR3 nucleotides are TGCAGTGCTAGAACCGGGACTGACTACTTAGATACGCAGTATTTT.

This chain links TRBV11-1 with TRBJ2-5; 7 positions match TRBD1. The CDR3 sequence is 14 residues long. V shed 5 bases and J 1 base; nucleotides not matched to a gene: 4. CDR1 and CDR2 from the germline V gene are SGHAT and FQDESV (reference sequence). CDR3 in amino acids: CASSLRDSQETQYF. The CDR3 region has the DNA TGTGCCAGCAGCCTAAGGGACAGCCAAGAGACCCAGTACTTC.

This clonotype has more than one count but fewer than ten. This rearrangement joins TRBV7-8 to TRBJ2-5; maybe TRBD1 (5 bases). V dropped 6 bases and J dropped 1 base, with 9 bases sitting between them. CDR3 length: 13 residues. CDR1 SGHVS and CDR2 FQNEAQ come from the germline V gene. CDR3 DNA: TGTGCCAGCAGGGCAGGGATCCAAGAGACCCAGTACTTC. Translated: CASRAGIQETQYF.

This chain connects TRBV20-1 to TRBJ1-2; 10 bases are a match to TRBD1. The J segment lost 3 bases and the V segment lost 1 base, leaving 2 bases of the junction unmatched. CDR3 length: 14 amino acids. Looked up from germline, CDR1 is DFQATT and CDR2 is SNEGSKA (reference sequence). Here the CDR3 reads CSARGGQGDYGYTF. CDR3 DNA: TGCAGTGCTAGAGGAGGACAGGGGGACTATGGCTACACCTTC.

V usage is TRBV7-2 and J usage is TRBJ2-4, with TRBD2 identical over 9 bases. Germline V gene lookup returns CDR1 SGHTA and CDR2 FQGNSA. This CDR3 is 14 amino acids long. The V segment lost 4 bases and the J segment 12 bases; nucleotides outside the gene matches: 10. The CDR3 here is CASSSRVAGVPQYF. The CDR3 nucleotides are TGTGCCAGCAGCTCCCGGGTAGCGGGGGTCCCTCAGTACTTC.

The rearrangement joins TRBV29-1 to TRBJ2-5; TRBD2 is a possible D gene (5 bases). V was trimmed by 6 bases and J by 4 bases, leaving 12 bases between them. The CDR3 consists of 12 residues. Germline CDR1 SQVTM, CDR2 ANQGSEA. DNA of the CDR3: TGCAGCGTGAGGGCTAGTCGAGAGACCCAGTACTTC. It encodes CSVRASRETQYF.